The TCR beta chain described here comes from a study of cytomegalovirus exposure and HLA in healthy donors. CDR1 and CDR2 (germline): SGHTA, FQGNSA. V lost 0 bases and J 0 bases, leaving 6 bases between the germline ends. The CDR3 spans 15 residues. Assay used: immunoSEQ multiplex PCR; TCRdb lists only in-frame clones, some missing. Here the sample spans 200,000 or so clones, more than 65% being singletons. The donors were part of the validation cohort of roughly 110 subjects. That cohort was separate from the first cohort, which comprised under 750 subjects. The material sequenced was PBMCs. The chain links TRBV7-2 to TRBJ1-3; no firm D call. The receptor was isolated from a woman in her twenties or thirties in good health and CMV-seropositive. CDR3 coding DNA: TGTGCCAGCAGCTTAGCTGCGTACTCTGGAAACACCATATATTTT. This codes for CASSLAAYSGNTIYF.